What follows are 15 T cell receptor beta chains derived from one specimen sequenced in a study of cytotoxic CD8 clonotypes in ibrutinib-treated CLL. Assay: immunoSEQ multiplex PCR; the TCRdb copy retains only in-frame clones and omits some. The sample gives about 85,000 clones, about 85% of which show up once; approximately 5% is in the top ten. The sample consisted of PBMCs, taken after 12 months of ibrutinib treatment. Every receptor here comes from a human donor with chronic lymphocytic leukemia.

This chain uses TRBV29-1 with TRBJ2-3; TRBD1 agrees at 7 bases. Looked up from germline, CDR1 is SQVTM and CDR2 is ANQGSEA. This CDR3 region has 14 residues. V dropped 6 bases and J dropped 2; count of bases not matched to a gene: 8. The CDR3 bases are TGCAGCGTATCACGGACAGGACACACAGATACGCAGTATTTT. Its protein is CSVSRTGHTDTQYF.

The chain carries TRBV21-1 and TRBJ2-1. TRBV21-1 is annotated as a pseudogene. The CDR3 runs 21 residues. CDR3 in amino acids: CASSKIIRRRLFLRGYNEQFF. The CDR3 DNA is TGTGCCAGCAGCAAAATTATTCGGAGGAGGCTATTCTTGAGGGGCTACAATGAGCAGTTCTTC.

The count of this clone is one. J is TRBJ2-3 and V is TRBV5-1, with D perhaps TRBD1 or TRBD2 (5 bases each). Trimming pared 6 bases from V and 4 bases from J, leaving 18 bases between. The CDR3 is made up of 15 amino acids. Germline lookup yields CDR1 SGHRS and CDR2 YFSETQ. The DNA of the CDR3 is TGCGCCAGCACGGCCGCCCCCGTGGGGGCAGATACGCAGTATTTT. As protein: CASTAAPVGADTQYF.

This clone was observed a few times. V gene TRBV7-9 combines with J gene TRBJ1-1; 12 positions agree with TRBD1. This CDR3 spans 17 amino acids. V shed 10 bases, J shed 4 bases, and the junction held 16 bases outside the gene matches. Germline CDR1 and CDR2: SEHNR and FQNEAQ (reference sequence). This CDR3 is CATPREGTGGIGTEAFF. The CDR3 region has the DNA TGTGCCACCCCCAGAGAGGGGACAGGGGGCATCGGCACTGAAGCTTTCTTT.

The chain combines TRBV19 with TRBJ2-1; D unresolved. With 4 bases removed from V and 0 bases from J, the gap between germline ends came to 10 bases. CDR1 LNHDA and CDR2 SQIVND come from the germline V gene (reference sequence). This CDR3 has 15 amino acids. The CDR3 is CASSRTPHSYNEQFF. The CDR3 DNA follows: TGTGCCAGTAGTAGAACACCTCACTCCTACAATGAGCAGTTCTTC.

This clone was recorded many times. The CDR3 sequence is CASSLGGVGTEAFF. CDR3 in DNA: TGTGCCAGTAGCCTAGGGGGGGTTGGCACTGAAGCTTTCTTT. The chain uses TRBV19 and TRBJ1-1; TRBD1 might be the D (6 bases). Trimming removed 6 bases from V and 4 bases from J, with 15 bases in between. CDR1 and CDR2 (germline): LNHDA, SQIVND (reference sequence). There are 14 residues in the CDR3. Drawing the rest from reference TRBV19 and TRBJ1-1, the complete variable domain is DGGITQSPKYLFRKEGQNVTLSCEQNLNHDAMYWYRQDPGQGLRLIYYSQIVNDFQKGDIAEGYSVSREKKESFPLTVTSAQKNPTAFYLCASSLGGVGTEAFFGQGTRLTVV.

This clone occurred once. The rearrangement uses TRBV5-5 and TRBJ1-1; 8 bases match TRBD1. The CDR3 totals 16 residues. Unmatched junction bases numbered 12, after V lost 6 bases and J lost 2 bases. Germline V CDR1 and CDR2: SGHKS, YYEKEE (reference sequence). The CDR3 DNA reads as TGTGCCAGCATGTGGGGCGCGGACAGGGCCAACACTGAAGCTTTCTTT. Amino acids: CASMWGADRANTEAFF. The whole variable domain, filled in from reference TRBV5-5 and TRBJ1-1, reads DAGVTQSPTHLIKTRGQQVTLRCSPISGHKSVSWYQQVLGQGPQFIFQYYEKEERGRGNFPDRFSARQFPNYSSELNVNALLLGDSALYLCASMWGADRANTEAFFGQGTRLTVV.

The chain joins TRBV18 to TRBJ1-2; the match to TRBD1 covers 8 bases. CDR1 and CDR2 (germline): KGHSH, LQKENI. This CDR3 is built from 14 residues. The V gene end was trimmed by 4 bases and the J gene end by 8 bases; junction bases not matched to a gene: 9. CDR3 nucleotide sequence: TGTGCCAGCTCACAGACGACAGGGGAGAGGGGCTACACCTTC. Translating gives CASSQTTGERGYTF.

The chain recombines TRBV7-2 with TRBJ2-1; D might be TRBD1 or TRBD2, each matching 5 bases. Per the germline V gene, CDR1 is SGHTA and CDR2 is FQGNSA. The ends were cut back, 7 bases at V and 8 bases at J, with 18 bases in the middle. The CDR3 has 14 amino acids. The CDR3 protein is CASTTNGDVDEQFF. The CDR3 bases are TGTGCCAGCACCACCAACGGGGACGTCGATGAGCAGTTCTTC.

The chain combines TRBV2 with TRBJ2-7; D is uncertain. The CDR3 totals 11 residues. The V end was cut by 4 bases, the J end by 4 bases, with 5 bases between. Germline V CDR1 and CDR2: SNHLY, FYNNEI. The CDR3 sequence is CASSGPYEQYF. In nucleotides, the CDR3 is TGTGCCAGCAGTGGTCCGTACGAGCAGTACTTC.

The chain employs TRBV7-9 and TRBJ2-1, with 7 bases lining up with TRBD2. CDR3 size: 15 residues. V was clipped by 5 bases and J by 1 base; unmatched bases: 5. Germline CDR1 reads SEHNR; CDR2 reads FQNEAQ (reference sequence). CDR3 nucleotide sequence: TGTGCCAGCAGCGTTCAGCGGGGTTCCTACAATGAGCAGTTCTTC. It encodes CASSVQRGSYNEQFF.

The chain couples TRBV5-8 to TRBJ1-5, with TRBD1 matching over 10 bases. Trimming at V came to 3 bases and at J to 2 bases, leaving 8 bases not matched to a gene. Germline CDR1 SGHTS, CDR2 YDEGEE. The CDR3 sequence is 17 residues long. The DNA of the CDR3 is TGTGCCAGCAGCTCCGGGACAGGGGCTTGGGGCAATCAGCCCCAGCATTTT. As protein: CASSSGTGAWGNQPQHF.

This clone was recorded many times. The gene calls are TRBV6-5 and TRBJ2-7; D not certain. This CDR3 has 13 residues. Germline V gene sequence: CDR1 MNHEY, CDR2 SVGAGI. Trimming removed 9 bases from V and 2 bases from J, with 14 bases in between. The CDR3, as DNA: TGTGCCAGTGCCCAGTGGCAGGCCTACGAGCAGTACTTC. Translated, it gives CASAQWQAYEQYF.

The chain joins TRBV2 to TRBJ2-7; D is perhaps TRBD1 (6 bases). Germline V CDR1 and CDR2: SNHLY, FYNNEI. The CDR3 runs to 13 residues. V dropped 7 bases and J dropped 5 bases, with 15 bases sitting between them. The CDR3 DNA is TGTGCCAGCACCTTATGGGGGCAGAACGAGCAGTACTTC. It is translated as CASTLWGQNEQYF.

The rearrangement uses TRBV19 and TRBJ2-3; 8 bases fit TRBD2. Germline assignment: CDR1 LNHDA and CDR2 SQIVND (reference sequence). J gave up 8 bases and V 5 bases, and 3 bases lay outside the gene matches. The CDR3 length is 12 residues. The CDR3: CASSAREGTQYF. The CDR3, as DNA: TGTGCCAGTAGTGCCCGGGAGGGTACGCAGTATTTT.